These 18 T cell receptor beta chains share one sample of origin, sequenced in a study. TCRdb used MiXCR to reprocess the 5' RACE reads, holding one entry per CDR3 protein. The profile covers more than 55,000 distinct CDR3 sequences, with around 20% appearing a single time and 2.5% to 3.5% taken by the ten largest. Cells sorted as Tregs were CD4+, CD25+ and CD127-/low. The sequenced sample was tumor-infiltrating Tregs sorted from the breast tumor. The receptors here all came from a female donor with breast cancer.

There are a few counts of this clonotype. The chain carries TRBV24-1 and TRBJ1-2, with 7 bases fitting TRBD1. This CDR3 is built from 14 residues. Germline CDR1 is KGHDR and CDR2 is SFDVKD. Unmatched junction bases numbered 5, after V lost 4 bases and J lost 4 bases. CDR3 amino acids: CATSDRGQAYGYTF. The CDR3 DNA sequence: TGTGCCACCAGTGACCGAGGACAGGCCTATGGCTACACCTTC.

Worth noting for this clonotype: A single base separates this from a much larger clone, so it may be a read error. As the CDR3 is not closed by the conserved phenylalanine or tryptophan, this likely results from a read error. The chain carries TRBV5-1 and TRBJ2-7, with TRBD2 as a possible D gene (5 bases). Trimming removed 0 bases at V and 7 bases at J, with 14 bases between. This CDR3 has 14 residues. Germline V gene sequence: CDR1 SGHRS, CDR2 YFSETQ. Written as DNA, the CDR3 is TGCGCCAGCAGCTTGGCGTCCATCACGGGGGAGCAGTACTAC. This translates into CASSLASITGEQYY.

This clonotype has a handful of counts. The chain uses TRBV10-2 and TRBJ1-1; 7 positions match TRBD1. Trimming took 6 bases from V and 0 from J; bases not matched to a gene: 4. The CDR3 has 14 residues. The germline V gene encodes CDR1 WSHSY and CDR2 SAAADI. CDR3 region: CASSGQEMNTEAFF. The CDR3 DNA reads as TGCGCCAGCAGCGGACAGGAAATGAACACTGAAGCTTTCTTT.

A single count supports this clonotype. A much larger clone is a single base away; this may be a read error. In this CDR3 the conserved last residue, phenylalanine or tryptophan, is missing, so a read error is likely. The V gene is TRBV7-2, the J gene TRBJ2-3, with D tentatively TRBD1 (6 bases). The CDR3 totals 13 residues. Germline V gene sequence: CDR1 SGHTA, CDR2 FQGNSA. V was cut by 2 bases and J by 8 bases, with 11 bases left in between. The DNA of the CDR3 is TGTGCCAGCAGCTTAAGTAGGGGGTCTACGCAGTATATT. Translating gives CASSLSRGSTQYI.

About this clonotype itself: The junction differs from germline at one of its ends, possibly a read error. V usage is TRBV6-6 and J usage is TRBJ1-2; D is uncertain. The CDR3 has 15 amino acids. The V gene's germline CDR1 is MNHNY and CDR2 SVGAGI (reference sequence). CDR3 protein: CAGSKNSFNDYGYTF. As DNA, the CDR3 is TGTGCCGGCAGTAAAAACTCCTTCAATGACTATGGCTACACCTTC.

This clonotype was counted a few times. CDR3 in DNA: TGCAGTGCTATACGAAATAGCAATCAGCCCCAGCATTTT. It encodes CSAIRNSNQPQHF. The chain uses TRBV20-1 and TRBJ1-5, with D unclear. Germline loops: CDR1 DFQATT, CDR2 SNEGSKA (reference sequence). This CDR3 is built from 13 residues. V dropped 4 bases and J dropped 0 bases, with 7 bases sitting between them.

This chain connects TRBV7-9 to TRBJ2-3, with TRBD1 identical over 7 bases. The CDR3 totals 15 residues. The germline V gene has CDR1 SEHNR and CDR2 FQNEAQ (reference sequence). V trimming: 5 bases; J trimming: 6 bases; junction bases outside the gene matches: 11. The CDR3 here is CASSPEGALGDTQYF. In DNA, the CDR3 is TGTGCCAGCAGCCCAGAGGGGGCCCTCGGGGATACGCAGTATTTT. The full variable domain, in which reference TRBV7-9 and TRBJ2-3 provide the parts outside the CDR3, is DTGVSQNPRHKITKRGQNVTFRCDPISEHNRLYWYRQTLGQGPEFLTYFQNEAQLEKSRLLSDRFSAERPKGSFSTLEIQRTEQGDSAMYLCASSPEGALGDTQYFGPGTRLTVL.

The V gene is TRBV4-2, the J gene TRBJ2-3; 11 bases align to TRBD2. The CDR3 length is 16 residues. Germline assignment: CDR1 LGHNA and CDR2 YNFKEQ. Trimming took 0 bases from V and 8 from J; bases not matched to a gene: 7. The CDR3 loop is CASSQDEGLAVPTQYF. CDR3 DNA: TGTGCCAGCAGCCAAGATGAGGGACTAGCGGTCCCTACGCAGTATTTT.

The chain carries TRBV11-2 and TRBJ2-7; 11 bases align to TRBD2. Looked up from germline, CDR1 is SGHAT and CDR2 is FQNNGV. With 4 bases clipped from V and 3 bases from J, the junction kept 5 bases outside the gene matches. This CDR3 spans 15 amino acids. CDR3 nucleotides: TGTGCCAGCAGCTACGGGACTAGCGGACTCTACGAGCAGTACTTC. Its translation: CASSYGTSGLYEQYF.

This clonotype has a handful of counts. The rearrangement joins TRBV11-2 to TRBJ1-2; 10 bases map to TRBD1. CDR3 length equals 16 residues. The germline V gene has CDR1 SGHAT and CDR2 FQNNGV. After removal of 1 base from V and 5 bases from J, the junction contained 7 bases not matched to a gene. As DNA, the CDR3 is TGTGCCAGCAGCTTAGTTCGGAGACAGGGGGCGTATGGCTACACCTTC. Translated, it gives CASSLVRRQGAYGYTF.

The CDR3 reads CSASPQGPYEQYF. The CDR3 nucleotides are TGCAGTGCTAGCCCCCAGGGGCCCTACGAGCAGTACTTC. The chain joins TRBV20-1 to TRBJ2-7; D is perhaps TRBD1 (6 bases). This CDR3 region has 13 residues. Trimming removed 3 bases at V and 2 bases at J, with 11 bases between. Germline V gene sequence: CDR1 DFQATT, CDR2 SNEGSKA (reference sequence).

This clonotype was picked up a small number of times. The rearrangement links TRBV29-1 to TRBJ1-1; the D gene is possibly TRBD1 (6 bases). The CDR3 runs to 14 residues. Trimming cost V 4 bases and J 4 bases, with 16 bases left between them. CDR1 and CDR2 from the germline V gene are SQVTM and ANQGSEA. CDR3: CSVVSSRGGTEAFF. In DNA form, the CDR3 reads TGCAGCGTTGTTTCAAGCAGGGGTGGCACTGAAGCTTTCTTT.

This clonotype was detected only a few times. This chain connects TRBV5-1 to TRBJ2-1; TRBD1 agrees at 8 bases. V was pared by 3 bases and J by 7 bases, with 12 bases of the junction left unmatched. This CDR3 comprises 16 residues. Germline loops: CDR1 SGHRS, CDR2 YFSETQ. The CDR3 sequence is CASSSGQGGFRNEQFF. CDR3 DNA: TGCGCCAGCAGCTCAGGACAGGGTGGGTTTCGGAATGAGCAGTTCTTC.

This clonotype has more than one count but fewer than ten. The gene calls are TRBV7-9 and TRBJ2-5; D possibly corresponds to TRBD2 (5 bases). The V gene lost 0 bases and the J gene lost 5 bases, with 10 bases spanning the gap. The CDR3 totals 14 residues. Germline-derived CDR1 and CDR2 are SEHNR and FQNEAQ (reference sequence). CDR3 nucleotide sequence: TGTGCCAGCAGCTTAGCGGGAGTTGTTGAGACCCAGTACTTC. Translated, it gives CASSLAGVVETQYF.

There are a few counts of this clonotype. V gene TRBV5-6 combines with J gene TRBJ2-6; the D is unclear. The CDR3 contains 16 residues. Trimming removed 3 bases at V and 0 bases at J, with 10 bases between. Germline CDR1 SGHDT, CDR2 YYEEEE. CDR3 sequence: CASSYFFYSGANVLTF. The CDR3 DNA follows: TGTGCCAGCAGCTACTTTTTCTACTCTGGGGCCAACGTCCTGACTTTC.

The chain recombines TRBV3-1 with TRBJ2-1; D is unclear. Trimming cost V 2 bases and J 8 bases, with 13 bases left between them. Per the germline V gene, CDR1 is LGHDT and CDR2 is YNNKEL (reference sequence). This CDR3 comprises 14 residues. In DNA, the CDR3 is TGTGCCAGCAGCCAATCCCTGGCAGACGATGAGCAGTTCTTC. It encodes CASSQSLADDEQFF.

This clonotype was seen only a few times. The chain links TRBV5-6 to TRBJ1-6, with a possible D match to TRBD1 (6 bases). The CDR3 sequence is 15 residues long. CDR1 is SGHDT and CDR2 is YYEEEE in the germline V gene. Trimming cost V 2 bases and J 6 bases, with 12 bases left between them. The CDR3 protein is CASSFSDRSNSPLHF. CDR3 in DNA: TGTGCCAGCAGCTTTTCGGACAGAAGTAATTCACCCCTCCACTTT.

The CDR3 nucleotides are TGTGCCAGCAGCCTTGGACAGTTCTACGAGCAGTACTTC. It is translated as CASSLGQFYEQYF. This chain joins TRBV7-2 and TRBJ2-7, with D possibly being TRBD1 (6 bases). The CDR3 loop spans 13 amino acids. V was trimmed by 5 bases and J by 3 bases, leaving 11 bases between them. The germline CDR1 and CDR2 sequences are SGHTA and FQGNSA.